This TCR beta chain was captured by sequencing in a study of regulatory T cells in long-lasting Graves disease. Library construction for TCR beta used iRepertoire HTBI primers and Arm-PCR of CDR3 regions. TCRdb re-called the multiplex PCR reads through MiXCR, storing one row per CDR3 protein. The sample consists of about 450,000 distinct CDR3 sequences, 16% of them appearing once. Specified time point: newly diagnosed GD, antithyroid drugs for less than 3 months. From PBMCs, RNA was extracted and then used to make the TCR library. Germline V CDR1 and CDR2: DFQATT, SNEGSKA (reference sequence). The V end lost 6 bases, the J end lost 1 base, and 9 bases lay between the germline ends. This CDR3 region has 12 residues. These sequences were also reported in another study, on T cells in Graves' hyperthyroidism and ophthalmopathy. This second study says: During a first-round RT-PCR of the TCR CDR3, the HTBI primer set was used.

The J gene is TRBJ2-5, the V gene TRBV20-1; TRBD2 might be the D (5 bases). This specimen consisted of peripheral blood mononuclear cells (PBMCs), obtained at new diagnosis, from a patient treated with antithyroid drugs. The receptor's source is a woman aged 30 to 39 with Graves disease. CDR3 coding DNA: TGCAGTGCAGGCGGGCCCCAAGAGACCCAGTACTTC. Its translation is CSAGGPQETQYF.